This T cell receptor beta chain was identified during a study of CD8 T cells in ankylosing spondylitis. Study results and caveats: Reported data indicate significant enrichment of disease-linked clones within matched ankylosing spondylitis synovial fluid. Disease-linked clones, CD8+, were relatively rare in peripheral blood. Blood from ankylosing spondylitis patients appeared to carry a characteristic roughly 8-variant TCR beta motif.

The CDR3 is 14 residues long. Trimming stripped 3 bases from V and 2 bases from J, with 8 bases between. The germline V gene has CDR1 SGHTA and CDR2 FQGNSA. This clonotype was found a few times. As yet, its antigen is unknown. For TCR beta, libraries came from quantitative 5'-RACE with molecular barcodes. A single record per CDR3 protein comes from TCRdb applying MiXCR to the 5' RACE reads. The table records 750,000 to 850,000 distinct CDR3 sequences, 12% of them present only once. The clonotype comes from a male donor with ankylosing spondylitis. The sample taken for sequencing was blood, either unsorted or a sorted T cell fraction (not recorded which). V and J are TRBV7-2 and TRBJ1-5; no clear D gene. CDR3 sequence (DNA): TGTGCCAGCAGCTTCTTTACAGGCAATCAGCCCCAGCATTTT. Translated, it gives CASSFFTGNQPQHF.